The source of this T cell receptor beta chain is a study of blood T cell repertoires in COVID-19. The overall study: The samples span acute and convalescent COVID-19 from the United States, Italy and Spain.

Authors' methods: Estimated nucleated cell counts came from reference gene primer amplification. Data came from immunoSEQ multiplex PCR; TCRdb stores just in-frame clones and leaves some out. V and J calls and clone size follow that table, whereas D and trimming were derived from the DNA. The sample lists about 20,000 clones; around 87% were seen once. This sequence was found in a human donor in a cohort sampled during active COVID-19. Source material: peripheral blood.

The CDR3 spells CASSIEPDYYGYTF. The DNA of the CDR3 is TGTGCCAGTAGTATAGAGCCAGACTACTATGGCTACACCTTC. The chain has TRBV19 and TRBJ1-2; no definite D call. Germline CDR1 LNHDA, CDR2 SQIVND (reference sequence). Deletions cut 0 bases from V and 3 bases from J, with 8 bases between. CDR3 length: 14 amino acids.